This record covers a single T cell receptor (beta chain). Its antigen target is currently unknown. Qualities for individual bases were not recorded, and no much larger clone is one base off. The data were obtained in a study of cytomegalovirus exposure and HLA in healthy donors (TCRdb year 2017). About the study as a whole: In an earlier analysis of some 610 of the donors, 250 to 350 Gb of sequence data and 117 million unique TCR beta sequences from 150 million to 200 million T cells were reported. An early release covering over 500 HLA-typed donors comprised 300 to 350 gigabases of sequencing data and roughly 86 million unique TCR sequences. Among the roughly 390 genotyped donors, around 81% belonged to the genetic ancestry cluster associated with self-reported Caucasian donors. The aim of the study was to test whether cataloging public T cell receptors could identify signatures of past pathogen exposure. The study profiled the T cell repertoires of around 700 subjects by immunosequencing and related them to cytomegalovirus serostatus. A separate validation cohort of some 130 different subjects was used in addition to the 666-subject first cohort. The study combined high-throughput TCR immunosequencing, statistical association of individual TCRs with disease status, and machine learning to predict cytomegalovirus infection status. In a later analysis, previously published TCR beta repertoires from several hundred donors were re-analyzed and high-resolution HLA genotyping was added so that TCR occurrence patterns could be studied. In the later analysis, no new phenotypic data were used to find candidate immune exposures; instead, reliance was placed on TCR beta sequences and their occurrence across donors. In an earlier analysis of more than 550 of the donors, high-throughput TCR beta sequencing was used to judge whether each TCR beta V gene segment behaved as functional or pseudogenic. Donor age, sex, ethnicity and CMV serostatus were compiled alongside the repertoire data. A later genetic analysis took genome-wide SNP genotypes for about 55% of the roughly 670 donors and used that subset as a discovery cohort. Every repertoire in the discovery cohort had been generated on one and the same sequencing platform. HLA typing covered class I and class II loci at four-digit resolution. The number of donors typed differed by locus, with about 620-630 for A, B, C, DRB1 and DQB1, around 500 for DQA1, 600 to 610 for DPA1, and 400 to 490 for DPB1. Because of strong linkage in the cohort, roughly five DR-DQ haplotypes were treated as single units for association and clustering. Among some 410 genotyped donors of the cohort, an average of about 240,000 unique TCR beta nucleotide sequences were sequenced per donor, roughly 20% of them non-productive. Overall results and qualifications from the work: According to the authors, the approach could potentially be generalized to other disease states and immunological phenotypes. Most TCR sequences were observed very rarely across donors, whereas some public TCRs were present in many individuals. Immune exposure information for the cohort was limited to CMV serostatus. In a later analysis, most CMV-associated TCR beta chains were found to appear HLA-restricted, with HLA associations seemingly driven largely by CMV exposure. Because HLA typing was missing for some donors at each locus, association tests included only the typed subset. Because counts were too low, some 17 rarely observed V segments, including chromosome 9 orphons, were excluded from the earlier analysis of 500 to 700 of the donors. According to a later analysis, TCR association rates differed among HLA loci, with DRB1 alleles showing the most associated TCRs and HLA-C alleles showing the fewest. A few of the identified cytomegalovirus-associated TCR beta chains were confirmed in vitro to be specific for cytomegalovirus antigens. Because the 87-base-pair reads could not distinguish some IMGT-functional V segments, including TRBV6-2 and TRBV6-3, those segments were excluded. A cluster of highly shared sequence variants was judged likely to be a technical artifact of the sequencing pipeline. The study gave a list of 150 to 200 TCR beta chains associated with cytomegalovirus. Assigning TCR associations to individual alleles was difficult when HLA alleles, especially DR and DQ, strongly co-occurred. Correlated functional status among segregating V segments might be attributable to linkage disequilibrium, but an unknown experimental factor could not be ruled out. A later genetic analysis reported fewer N-insertions in productive TCRs among donors in an Asian-associated ancestry cluster than the approximately 670-donor mean. A later analysis reported that several top co-occurrence clusters appeared linked to parvovirus B19, influenza, CMV and Epstein-Barr virus. In a later genetic analysis, a missense DCLRE1C variant was associated with V-gene and J-gene trimming of TCR beta chains, and the association was replicated in an independent cohort. In an earlier analysis of some 500 of the donors, most TCR beta V segments appeared in productive rearrangements about 87% or about 30% of the time, broadly matching IMGT annotations. The classifier was reported to diagnose cytomegalovirus status with high specificity and sensitivity in both the original cohort and the validation cohort. Specific HLA alleles were associated with 15,000 to 20,000 TCR beta sequences at a false discovery rate of 0.05 in a later analysis. In a later analysis, HLA-associated TCR beta chains were found to be more clonally expanded and to have lower generation probabilities than equally common non-associated chains. The presence/absence analyses assumed that sequencing depth was roughly uniform across donors, and that assumption may not be true. Only TCR beta chains were sequenced in this cohort, and the absence of alpha or paired-chain data limited detectable features. A further reported finding was that TCR beta sequences accurately predicted the HLA-A and HLA-B alleles for most subjects in the first cohort.

Ends trimmed: V by 5 bases, J by 9 bases; bases unmatched to a gene: 8. CDR1 SGHVS and CDR2 FNYEAQ are derived from the germline V gene. CDR3 length: 15 amino acids, cysteine to phenylalanine. The entry retains the CDR3 DNA only, 45 bases that are in frame from base 1. The library came from the immunoSEQ multiplex PCR assay. The multiplex PCR relied on a mix of 60 forward primers for TCR Vbeta segments and 13 reverse primers for TCR Jbeta segments. Amplification of the CDR3 region of rearranged TCR beta genes was performed with a multiplex PCR assay on genomic DNA. The Illumina HiSeq System was used to sequence the amplified TCR beta libraries as 87-base-pair reads. In the authors' own workflow: In a later analysis, approximately 74 million unique TCR beta chains were counted across the approximately 640 repertoires, and around 11 million of these chains were shared by at least two donors. Raw reads were error-corrected and collapsed into unique sequences by a nearest-neighbor algorithm in which closely related sequences were merged to remove PCR and sequencing errors. V, D and J gene segments were assigned by aligning CDR3 sequences to IMGT reference sequences. For a sequence to be retained, a match of at least six nucleotides to both a V gene segment and a J gene segment was required. Rearrangements were called productive when the CDR3 lacked stop codons and stayed in frame with V and J; all others were non-productive. CDR3 was defined according to IMGT convention as the region running from the second conserved V-encoded cysteine to the conserved J-encoded phenylalanine. In an earlier analysis of around 570 of the donors, sequences lacking an unambiguous match to a single V gene segment were excluded. In an earlier analysis of around 590 of the donors, a V segment was called functional when productive rearrangements were above 56.7%, and segregating when the standard deviation between donors exceeded 5%. A statistical classification framework was developed to diagnose cytomegalovirus status using the catalog of TCR beta chain sequences. A later analysis assigned V and J genes by comparing TCR nucleotide sequences with IMGT/GENE-DB human TR gene sequences. In a later analysis, CDR3 sequences and most-parsimonious VDJ recombination scenarios were assigned using the TCRdist pipeline. A later analysis defined each TCR beta chain by its CDR3 amino acid sequence plus V-gene family, and excluded reads lacking a unique V-gene family. As a way to deal with suspected cross-contamination and a sequencing artifact, a later analysis dropped 450 to 600 nucleotide sequences that were highly shared and had low generation probability. A later analysis calculated a clonal expansion index for each public chain from normalized within-repertoire ranks of inferred template counts. Generation probabilities in a later analysis came from a VDJ recombination model fitted to out-of-frame rearrangements, and those results were checked against IGoR. In a later analysis, hypergeometric tests were used to score TCR-TCR, TCR-HLA and TCR-CMV co-occurrence, with a repertoire-size bias correction applied to TCR pairs. To estimate false discovery rates, a later analysis permuted the HLA or CMV assignments 20 times. A later analysis grouped co-occurring TCRs with DBSCAN, adding TCRdist sequence similarity when clustering within HLA-allele-positive subsets. Repertoires with fewer than 30,000 or more than 120,000 public chains, plus five repertoires with anomalous nucleotide sharing, were excluded from co-occurrence clustering. TCRdb carries this immuneACCESS record with in-frame sequences only. Its versions omit some clonotypes, under half of them owing to an unresolved V gene in the studies checked, with the rest unexplained. D and trimming were read from the DNA, whereas the V and J calls and clone size are those reported in that table. Within this sample are 160,000 or so clones, with around four fifths of them counted one time only. About 1.3% of the sample is held by the ten biggest clonotypes.

The cohort was made up of several hundred healthy bone marrow donors. At the time of sampling, every cohort member was nominally healthy, though immune exposures that went unrecorded were likely present. The donor was CMV seronegative and was included in the group of over 300 seronegative cohort members. A peripheral blood sample was provided by each donor, and peripheral blood mononuclear cells were used for TCR beta sequencing. The Qiagen DNeasy Blood Extraction Kit was used to extract genomic DNA from the blood cell samples. The receptor was isolated from a man aged 25 to 40 in good health and CMV-seronegative. Source material: PBMCs. This receptor chain uses TRBV7-6 and TRBJ1-6; the junction holds 9 bases that match TRBD1. The sequenced DNA: TGTGCCAGCAGCCAAACCGGGACAGGGCCTTCACCCCTCCACTTT. Its amino acids are CASSQTGTGPSPLHF.